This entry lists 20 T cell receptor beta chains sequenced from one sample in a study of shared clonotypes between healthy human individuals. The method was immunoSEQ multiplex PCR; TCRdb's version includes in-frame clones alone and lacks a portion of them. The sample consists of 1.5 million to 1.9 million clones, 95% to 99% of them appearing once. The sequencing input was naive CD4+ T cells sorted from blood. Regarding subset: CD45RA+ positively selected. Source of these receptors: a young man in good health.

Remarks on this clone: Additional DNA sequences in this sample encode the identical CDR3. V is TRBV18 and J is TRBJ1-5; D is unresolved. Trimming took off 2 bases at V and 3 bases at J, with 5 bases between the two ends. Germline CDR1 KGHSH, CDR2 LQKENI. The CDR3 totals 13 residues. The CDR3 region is CASSPSSNQPQHF. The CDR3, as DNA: TGTGCCAGCTCACCAAGTTCCAATCAGCCCCAGCATTTT.

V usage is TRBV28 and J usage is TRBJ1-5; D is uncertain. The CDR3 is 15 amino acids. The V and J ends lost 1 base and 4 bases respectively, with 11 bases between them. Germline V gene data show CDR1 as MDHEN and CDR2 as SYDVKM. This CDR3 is CASSLLGRENQPQHF. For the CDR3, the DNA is TGTGCCAGCAGTTTATTGGGAAGGGAGAATCAGCCCCAGCATTTT.

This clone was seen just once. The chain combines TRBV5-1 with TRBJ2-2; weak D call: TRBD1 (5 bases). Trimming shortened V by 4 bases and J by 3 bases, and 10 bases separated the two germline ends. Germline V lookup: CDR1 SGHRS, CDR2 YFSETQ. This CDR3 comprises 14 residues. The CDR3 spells CASSLVTDTGELFF. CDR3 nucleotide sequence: TGCGCCAGCAGCCTTGTGACAGACACCGGGGAGCTGTTTTTT.

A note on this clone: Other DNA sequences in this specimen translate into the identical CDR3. As DNA, the CDR3 is TGTGCCAGCCGGACAGGTATCTCCTACGAGCAGTACTTC. It translates to CASRTGISYEQYF. V and J are TRBV28 and TRBJ2-7; TRBD1 agrees at 7 bases. With 8 bases clipped from V and 0 bases from J, the junction kept 4 bases outside the gene matches. The V gene's germline CDR1 is MDHEN and CDR2 SYDVKM. The CDR3 is 13 residues long.

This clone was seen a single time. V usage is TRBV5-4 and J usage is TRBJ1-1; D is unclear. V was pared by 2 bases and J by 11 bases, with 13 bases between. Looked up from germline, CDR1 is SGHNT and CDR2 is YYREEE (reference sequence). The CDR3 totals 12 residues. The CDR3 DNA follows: TGTGCCAGCAGCTTATGGCGGGAGCAGGCTTTCTTT. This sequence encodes CASSLWREQAFF.

The CDR3 here is CASSLGTSEYQNIQYF. DNA of the CDR3: TGCGCCAGCAGCCTTGGGACTAGCGAGTACCAAAACATTCAGTACTTC. The J gene is TRBJ2-4, the V gene TRBV4-1, with 10 bases fitting TRBD2. In germline, CDR1 is MGHRA, CDR2 YSYEKL. The V and J ends lost 4 bases and 5 bases, in that order; junction bases with no gene match: 8. The CDR3 spans 16 residues.

The CDR3 spells CASSSGSREQYF. The CDR3 bases are TGTGCCAGCAGTTCGGGGTCTCGGGAGCAGTACTTC. The genes are TRBV6-5 and TRBJ2-7, with a possible D match to TRBD2 (5 bases). Deletions cut 4 bases from V and 7 bases from J, with 11 bases between. This CDR3 comprises 12 residues. Germline-derived CDR1 and CDR2 are MNHEY and SVGAGI.

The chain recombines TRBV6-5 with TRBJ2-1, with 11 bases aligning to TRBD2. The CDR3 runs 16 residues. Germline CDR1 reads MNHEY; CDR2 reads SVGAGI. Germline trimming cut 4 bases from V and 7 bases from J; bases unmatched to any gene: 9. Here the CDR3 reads CASSSILAGGGNEQFF. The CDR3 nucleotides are TGTGCCAGCAGTTCCATCCTAGCGGGAGGAGGAAATGAGCAGTTCTTC.

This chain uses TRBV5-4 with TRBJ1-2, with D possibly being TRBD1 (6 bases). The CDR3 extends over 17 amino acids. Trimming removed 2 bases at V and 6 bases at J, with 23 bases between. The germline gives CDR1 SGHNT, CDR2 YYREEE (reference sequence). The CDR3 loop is CASSFGQPRDHLDGYTF. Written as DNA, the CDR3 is TGTGCCAGCAGCTTTGGACAGCCCAGAGATCATTTAGATGGCTACACCTTC. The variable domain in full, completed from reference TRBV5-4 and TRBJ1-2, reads ETGVTQSPTHLIKTRGQQVTLRCSSQSGHNTVSWYQQALGQGPQFIFQYYREEENGRGNFPPRFSGLQFPNYSSELNVNALELDDSALYLCASSFGQPRDHLDGYTFGSGTRLTVV.

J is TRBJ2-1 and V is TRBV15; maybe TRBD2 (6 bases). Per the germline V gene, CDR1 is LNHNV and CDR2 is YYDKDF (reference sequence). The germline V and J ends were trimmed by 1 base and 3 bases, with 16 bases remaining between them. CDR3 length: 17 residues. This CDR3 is CATSRGRAGTRYNEQFF. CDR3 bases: TGTGCCACCAGCAGAGGTCGTGCGGGGACCCGCTACAATGAGCAGTTCTTC. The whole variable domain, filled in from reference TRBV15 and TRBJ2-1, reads DAMVIQNPRYQVTQFGKPVTLSCSQTLNHNVMYWYQQKSSQAPKLLFHYYDKDFNNEADTPDNFQSRRPNTSFCFLDIRSPGLGDTAMYLCATSRGRAGTRYNEQFFGPGTRLTVL.

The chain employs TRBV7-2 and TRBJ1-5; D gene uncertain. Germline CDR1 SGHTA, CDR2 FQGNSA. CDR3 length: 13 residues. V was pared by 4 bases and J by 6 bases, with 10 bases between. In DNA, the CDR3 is TGTGCCAGCAGCTCCGCTCGGGGTCAGCCCCAGCATTTT. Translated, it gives CASSSARGQPQHF.

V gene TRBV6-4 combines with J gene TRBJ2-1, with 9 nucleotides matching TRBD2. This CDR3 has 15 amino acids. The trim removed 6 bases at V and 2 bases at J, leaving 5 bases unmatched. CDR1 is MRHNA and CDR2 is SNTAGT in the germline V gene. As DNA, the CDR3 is TGTGCCAGCAGCCCAGCGGGAGGTACCTACAATGAGCAGTTCTTC. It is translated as CASSPAGGTYNEQFF.

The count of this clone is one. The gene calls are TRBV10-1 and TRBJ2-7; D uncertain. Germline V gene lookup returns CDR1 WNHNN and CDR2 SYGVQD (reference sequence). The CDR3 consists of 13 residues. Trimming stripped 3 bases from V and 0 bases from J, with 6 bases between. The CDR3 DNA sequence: TGCGCCAGCAGTGAAGGACCCTCCTACGAGCAGTACTTC. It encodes CASSEGPSYEQYF.

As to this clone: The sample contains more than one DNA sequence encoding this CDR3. The CDR3 bases are TGTGCCAGCTCACCCGGGACTAGCAGTTACGAGCAGTACTTC. Translated, it gives CASSPGTSSYEQYF. This chain uses TRBV18 with TRBJ2-7; 9 bases fit TRBD2. The CDR3 sequence is 14 residues long. With 3 bases clipped from V and 4 bases from J, the junction kept 4 bases outside the gene matches. Germline lookup yields CDR1 KGHSH and CDR2 LQKENI.

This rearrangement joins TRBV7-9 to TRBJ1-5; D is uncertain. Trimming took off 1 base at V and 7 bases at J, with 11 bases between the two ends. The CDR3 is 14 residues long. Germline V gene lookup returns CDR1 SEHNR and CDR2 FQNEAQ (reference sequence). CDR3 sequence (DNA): TGTGCCAGCAGCTTAGGGGGTAAGGGACAGCCCCAGCATTTT. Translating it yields CASSLGGKGQPQHF.

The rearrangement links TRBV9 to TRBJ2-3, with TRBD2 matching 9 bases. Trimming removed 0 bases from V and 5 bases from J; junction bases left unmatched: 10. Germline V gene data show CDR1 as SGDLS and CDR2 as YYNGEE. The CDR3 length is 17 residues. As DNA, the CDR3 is TGTGCCAGCAGCGTAGGGCCGCTAGCGGGAAATCAAGATACGCAGTATTTT. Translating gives CASSVGPLAGNQDTQYF.

CDR3 sequence reads: CASSTRMEKLFF. The CDR3 region has the DNA TGTGCCAGTAGTACACGGATGGAAAAACTGTTTTTT. The chain couples TRBV19 to TRBJ1-4; D gene ambiguous. This CDR3 has 12 amino acids. V lost 4 bases and J lost 8, with 8 bases in between. The germline gives CDR1 LNHDA, CDR2 SQIVND (reference sequence).

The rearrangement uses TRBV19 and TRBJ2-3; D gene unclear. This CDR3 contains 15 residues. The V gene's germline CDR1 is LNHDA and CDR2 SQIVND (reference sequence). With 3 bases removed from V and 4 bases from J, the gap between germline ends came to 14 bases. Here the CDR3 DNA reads TGTGCCAGTAGTATGCCTTCCCTAGGCGCAGATACGCAGTATTTT. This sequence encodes CASSMPSLGADTQYF.

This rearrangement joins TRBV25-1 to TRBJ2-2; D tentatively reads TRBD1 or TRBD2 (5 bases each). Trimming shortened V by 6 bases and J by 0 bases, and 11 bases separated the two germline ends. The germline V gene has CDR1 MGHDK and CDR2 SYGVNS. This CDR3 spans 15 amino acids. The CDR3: CASRIGTTNTGELFF. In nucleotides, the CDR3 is TGTGCCAGCAGGATCGGGACCACGAACACCGGGGAGCTGTTTTTT.

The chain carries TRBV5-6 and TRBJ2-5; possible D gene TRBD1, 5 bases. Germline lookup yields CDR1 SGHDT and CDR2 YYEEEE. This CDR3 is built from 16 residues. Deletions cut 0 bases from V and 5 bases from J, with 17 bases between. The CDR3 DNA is TGTGCCAGCAGCTTGGTGTGGACAACCCGTGGGGAGACCCAGTACTTC. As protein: CASSLVWTTRGETQYF.